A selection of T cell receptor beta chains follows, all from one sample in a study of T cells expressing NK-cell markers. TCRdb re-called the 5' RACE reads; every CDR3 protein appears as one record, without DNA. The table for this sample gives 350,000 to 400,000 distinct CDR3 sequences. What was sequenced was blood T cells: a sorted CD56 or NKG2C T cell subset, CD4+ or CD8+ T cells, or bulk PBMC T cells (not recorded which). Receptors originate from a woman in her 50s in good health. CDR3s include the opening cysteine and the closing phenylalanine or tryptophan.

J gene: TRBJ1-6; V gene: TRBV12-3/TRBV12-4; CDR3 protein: CASTTRDGISLHF
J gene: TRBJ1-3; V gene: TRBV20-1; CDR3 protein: CSANPGVSSGNTIYF
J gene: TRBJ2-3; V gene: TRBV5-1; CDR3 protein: CASSLGDRPRADTQYF
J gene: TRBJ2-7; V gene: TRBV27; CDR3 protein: CASSWGVSYEQYF
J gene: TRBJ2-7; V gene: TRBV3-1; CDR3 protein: CAAGDLYSYEQYF
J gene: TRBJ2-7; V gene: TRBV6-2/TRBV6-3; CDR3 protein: CASSRRPDEQYF
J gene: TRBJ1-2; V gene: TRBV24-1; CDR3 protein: CATSGGSRKETYGYTF
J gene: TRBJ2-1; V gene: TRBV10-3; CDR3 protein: CAISESSPEQFF
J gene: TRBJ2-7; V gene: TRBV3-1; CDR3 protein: CASSRLSYEQYF
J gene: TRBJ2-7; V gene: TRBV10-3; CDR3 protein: CAISESGSGEQYF
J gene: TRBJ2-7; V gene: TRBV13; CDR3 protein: CASLAGPSYEQYF
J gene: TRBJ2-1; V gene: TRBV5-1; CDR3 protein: CASSLADLGSSYNEQFF
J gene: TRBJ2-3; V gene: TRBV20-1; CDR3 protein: CSASHPSGEDTQYF
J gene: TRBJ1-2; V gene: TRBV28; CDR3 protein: CASSLLTGANYGYTF
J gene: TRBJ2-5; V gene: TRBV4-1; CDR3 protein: CASSQVGAGAPKRVEGTQYF